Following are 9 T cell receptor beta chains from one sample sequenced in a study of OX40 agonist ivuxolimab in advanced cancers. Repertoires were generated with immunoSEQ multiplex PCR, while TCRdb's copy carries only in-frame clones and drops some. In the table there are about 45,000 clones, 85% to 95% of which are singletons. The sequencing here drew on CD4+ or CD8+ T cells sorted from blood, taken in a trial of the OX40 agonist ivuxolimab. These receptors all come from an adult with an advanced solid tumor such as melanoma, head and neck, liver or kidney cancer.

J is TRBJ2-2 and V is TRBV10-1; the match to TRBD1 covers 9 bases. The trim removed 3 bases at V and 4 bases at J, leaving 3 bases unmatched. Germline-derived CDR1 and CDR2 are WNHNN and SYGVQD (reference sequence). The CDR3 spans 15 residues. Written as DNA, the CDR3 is TGCGCCAGCAGTGACGGGGACAGGGTCACCGGGGAGCTGTTTTTT. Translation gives CASSDGDRVTGELFF.

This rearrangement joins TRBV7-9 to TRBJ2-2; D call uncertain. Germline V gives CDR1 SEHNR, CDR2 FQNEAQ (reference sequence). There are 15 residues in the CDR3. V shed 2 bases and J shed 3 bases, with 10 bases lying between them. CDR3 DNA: TGTGCCAGCAGCTTACTGGCTCCGGACACCGGGGAGCTGTTTTTT. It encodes CASSLLAPDTGELFF.

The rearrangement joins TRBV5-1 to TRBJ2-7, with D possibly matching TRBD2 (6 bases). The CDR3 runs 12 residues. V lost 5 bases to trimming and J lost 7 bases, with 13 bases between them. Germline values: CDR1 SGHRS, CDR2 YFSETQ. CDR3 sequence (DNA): TGCGCCAGCAGGGCCCGGGACTCAGAGCAGTACTTC. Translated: CASRARDSEQYF.

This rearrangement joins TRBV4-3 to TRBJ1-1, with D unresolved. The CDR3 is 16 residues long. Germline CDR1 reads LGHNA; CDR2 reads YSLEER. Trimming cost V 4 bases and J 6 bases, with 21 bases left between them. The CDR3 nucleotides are TGCGCCAGCAGCCGCTCCCCCAGAGAGGGATGGGCTGAAGCTTTCTTT. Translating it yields CASSRSPREGWAEAFF.

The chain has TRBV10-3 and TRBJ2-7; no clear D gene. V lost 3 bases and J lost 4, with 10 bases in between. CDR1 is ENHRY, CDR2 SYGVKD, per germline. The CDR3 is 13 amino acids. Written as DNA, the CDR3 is TGTGCCATCAGTGACCGGACCAGTTACGAGCAGTACTTC. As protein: CAISDRTSYEQYF.

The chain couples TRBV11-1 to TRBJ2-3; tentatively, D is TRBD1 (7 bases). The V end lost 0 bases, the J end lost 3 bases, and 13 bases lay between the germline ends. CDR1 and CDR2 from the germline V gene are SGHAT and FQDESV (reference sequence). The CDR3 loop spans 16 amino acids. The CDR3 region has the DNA TGTGCCAGCAGCTTAGCGCGGGGACAGAATACAGATACGCAGTATTTT. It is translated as CASSLARGQNTDTQYF.

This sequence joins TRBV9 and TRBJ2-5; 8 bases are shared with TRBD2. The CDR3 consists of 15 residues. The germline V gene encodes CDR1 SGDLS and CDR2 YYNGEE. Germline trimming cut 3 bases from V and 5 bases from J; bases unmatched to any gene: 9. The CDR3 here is CASSAPPGLAETQYF. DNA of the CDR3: TGTGCCAGCAGCGCCCCCCCAGGACTAGCCGAGACCCAGTACTTC.

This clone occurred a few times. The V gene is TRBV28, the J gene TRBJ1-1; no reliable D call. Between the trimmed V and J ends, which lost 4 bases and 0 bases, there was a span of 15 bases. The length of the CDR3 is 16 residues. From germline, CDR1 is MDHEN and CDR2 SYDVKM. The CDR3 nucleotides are TGTGCCAGCAGTTCATTCCTCGAAGGGATGAACACTGAAGCTTTCTTT. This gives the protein CASSSFLEGMNTEAFF.

The CDR3 spells CASSQESISGSDGNTIYF. The CDR3 DNA sequence: TGCGCCAGCAGCCAAGAATCCATCTCAGGTTCCGATGGAAACACCATATATTTT. The chain is built from TRBV4-1 and TRBJ1-3; no reliable D call. Per germline, CDR1 MGHRA and CDR2 YSYEKL. The V end was cut by 0 bases, the J end by 3 bases, with 18 bases between. This CDR3 contains 18 residues.